This T cell receptor beta chain was retrieved from a study of identical twins. Overall study results and limits: Twins' surplus sharing was weaker for beta out-of-frame sequences.

In every case, the donor was a healthy Caucasian. Points on this clonotype: The antigen remains unidentified.

Using its own MiXCR run on the 5' RACE reads, TCRdb lists one record per CDR3 protein. The sample shows hundreds of thousands of distinct CDR3 sequences, 15% to 20% of them seen only once. The CDR3 totals 17 residues. With 4 bases removed from V and 1 base from J, the gap between germline ends came to 20 bases. Germline CDR1 is MGHDK and CDR2 is SYGVNS. The data were also submitted as part of a second study, on T cells expressing NK-cell markers. That paper notes: In several experiments, sorting was confined to alpha-beta TCR T cells through use of an anti-gamma-delta TCR antibody. The HCMV specificity of the expanded NKG2C+ T cell clones stayed unresolved.

Sequencing input: PBMCs. The genes are TRBV25-1 and TRBJ2-7, with D hard to call. This TCR was sampled from a woman in her late teens or twenties in good health. The CDR3 here is CASSATPLSTLSYEQYF. CDR3 DNA: TGTGCCAGCAGTGCCACCCCCCTTTCGACACTGTCCTACGAGCAGTACTTC.